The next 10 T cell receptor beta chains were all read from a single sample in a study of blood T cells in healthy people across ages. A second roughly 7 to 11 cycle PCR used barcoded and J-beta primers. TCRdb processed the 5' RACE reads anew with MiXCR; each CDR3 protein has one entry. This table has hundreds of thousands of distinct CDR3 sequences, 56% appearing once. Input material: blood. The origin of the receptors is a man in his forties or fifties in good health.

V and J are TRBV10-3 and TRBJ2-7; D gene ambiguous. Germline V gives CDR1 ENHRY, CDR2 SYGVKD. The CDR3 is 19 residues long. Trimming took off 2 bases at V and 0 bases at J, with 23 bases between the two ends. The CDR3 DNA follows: TGTGCCATCAGTGAGGTCGGGCCAAATCGATTACTAACCTCCTACGAGCAGTACTTC. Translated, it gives CAISEVGPNRLLTSYEQYF.

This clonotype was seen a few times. Written as DNA, the CDR3 is TGCGCCAGCAGCCTGAACCCCGGGACAGGGGCCTACGAGCAGTACTTC. Translated, it gives CASSLNPGTGAYEQYF. The chain links TRBV5-1 to TRBJ2-7; 10 nucleotides align to TRBD1. Germline lookup yields CDR1 SGHRS and CDR2 YFSETQ. The CDR3 covers 16 residues. The V segment lost 4 bases and the J segment 2 bases; nucleotides outside the gene matches: 9.

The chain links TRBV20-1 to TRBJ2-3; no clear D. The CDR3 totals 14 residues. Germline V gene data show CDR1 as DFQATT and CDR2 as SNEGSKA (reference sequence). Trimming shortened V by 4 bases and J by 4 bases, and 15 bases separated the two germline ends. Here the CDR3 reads CSATPRQVPDTQYF. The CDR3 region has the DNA TGCAGTGCTACCCCCCGTCAGGTCCCAGATACGCAGTATTTT.

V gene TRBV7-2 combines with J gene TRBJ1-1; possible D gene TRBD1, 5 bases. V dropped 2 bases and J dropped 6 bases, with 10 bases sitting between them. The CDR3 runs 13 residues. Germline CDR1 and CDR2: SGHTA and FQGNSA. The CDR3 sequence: CASSLSEQAEAFF. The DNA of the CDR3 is TGTGCCAGCAGCTTAAGCGAACAGGCTGAAGCTTTCTTT.

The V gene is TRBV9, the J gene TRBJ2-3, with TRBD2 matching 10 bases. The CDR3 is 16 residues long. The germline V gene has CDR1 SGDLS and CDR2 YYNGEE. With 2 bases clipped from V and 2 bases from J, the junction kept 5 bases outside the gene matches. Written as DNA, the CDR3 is TGTGCCAGCAGCGTCGGACTAGCGGATTTCACAGATACGCAGTATTTT. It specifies CASSVGLADFTDTQYF.

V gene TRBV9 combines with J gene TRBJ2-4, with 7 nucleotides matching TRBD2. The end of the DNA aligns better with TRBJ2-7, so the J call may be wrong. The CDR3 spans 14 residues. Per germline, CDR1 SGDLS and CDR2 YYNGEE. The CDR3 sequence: CASSVREGSYEQYF. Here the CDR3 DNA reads TGTGCCAGCAGCGTCAGGGAGGGCTCCTACGAGCAGTACTTC.

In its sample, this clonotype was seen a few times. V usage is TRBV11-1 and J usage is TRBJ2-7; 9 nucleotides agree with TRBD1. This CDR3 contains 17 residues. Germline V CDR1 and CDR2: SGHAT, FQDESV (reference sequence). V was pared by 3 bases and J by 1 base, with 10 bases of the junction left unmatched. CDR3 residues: CASSLDRGKRRSYEQYF. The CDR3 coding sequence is TGTGCCAGCAGCTTGGACAGGGGAAAGCGAAGGTCCTACGAGCAGTACTTC.

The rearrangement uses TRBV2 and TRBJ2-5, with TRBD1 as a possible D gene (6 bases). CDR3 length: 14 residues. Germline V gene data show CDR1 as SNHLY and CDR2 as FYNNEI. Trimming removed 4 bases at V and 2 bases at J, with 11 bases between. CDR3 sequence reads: CASSGGPPQETQYF. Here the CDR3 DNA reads TGTGCCAGCAGTGGGGGGCCCCCTCAAGAGACCCAGTACTTC.

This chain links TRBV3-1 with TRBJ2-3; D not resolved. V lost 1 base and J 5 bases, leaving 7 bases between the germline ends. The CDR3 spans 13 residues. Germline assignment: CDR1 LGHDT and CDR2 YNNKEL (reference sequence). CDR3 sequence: CASSQVTEDTQYF. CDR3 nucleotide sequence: TGTGCCAGCAGCCAAGTAACAGAAGATACGCAGTATTTT.

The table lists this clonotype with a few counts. CDR3 sequence: CASSLEGTSVSYEQYF. CDR3 in DNA: TGTGCCAGCAGCTTAGAGGGCACTAGCGTTTCCTACGAGCAGTACTTC. The chain employs TRBV7-2 and TRBJ2-7; 7 positions agree with TRBD2. The J segment lost 1 base and the V segment lost 1 base, leaving 7 bases of the junction unmatched. CDR1 SGHTA and CDR2 FQGNSA come from the germline V gene. The CDR3 consists of 16 residues.